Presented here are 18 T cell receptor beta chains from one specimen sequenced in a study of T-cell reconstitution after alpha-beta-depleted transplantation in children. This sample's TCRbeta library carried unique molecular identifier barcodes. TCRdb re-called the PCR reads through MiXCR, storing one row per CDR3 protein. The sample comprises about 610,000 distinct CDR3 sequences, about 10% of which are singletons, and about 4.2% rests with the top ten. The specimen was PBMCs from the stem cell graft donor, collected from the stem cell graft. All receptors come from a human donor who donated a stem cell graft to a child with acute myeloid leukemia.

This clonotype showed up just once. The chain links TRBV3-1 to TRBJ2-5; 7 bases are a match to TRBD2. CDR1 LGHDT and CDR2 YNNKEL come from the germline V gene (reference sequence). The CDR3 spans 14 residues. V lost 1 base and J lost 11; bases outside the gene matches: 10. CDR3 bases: TGTGCCAGCAGCCAAGCGGGAGGCGCTTTCTTTCAGTACTTC. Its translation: CASSQAGGAFFQYF.

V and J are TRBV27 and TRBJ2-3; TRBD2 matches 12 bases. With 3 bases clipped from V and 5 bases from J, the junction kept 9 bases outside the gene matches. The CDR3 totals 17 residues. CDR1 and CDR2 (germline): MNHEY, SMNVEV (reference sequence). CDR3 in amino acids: CASSFSLAGGPRDTQYF. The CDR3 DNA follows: TGTGCCAGCAGTTTTTCTCTAGCGGGAGGGCCCAGAGATACGCAGTATTTT.

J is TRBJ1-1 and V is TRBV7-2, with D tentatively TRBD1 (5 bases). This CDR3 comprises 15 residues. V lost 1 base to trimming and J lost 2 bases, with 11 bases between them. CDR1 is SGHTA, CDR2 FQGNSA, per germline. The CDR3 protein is CASSLDPGPNTEAFF. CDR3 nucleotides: TGTGCCAGCAGCTTAGATCCAGGGCCAAACACTGAAGCTTTCTTT.

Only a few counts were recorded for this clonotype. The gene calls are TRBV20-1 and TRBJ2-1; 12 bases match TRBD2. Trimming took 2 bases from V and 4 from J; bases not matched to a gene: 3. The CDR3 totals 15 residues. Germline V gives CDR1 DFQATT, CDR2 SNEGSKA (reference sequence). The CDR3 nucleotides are TGCAGTGCTAGATCAACTAGCGGGGGGTACAATGAGCAGTTCTTC. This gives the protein CSARSTSGGYNEQFF.

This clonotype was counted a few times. CDR3 residues: CASSPVSDSYEQYF. DNA of the CDR3: TGTGCCAGCTCACCAGTTAGCGACTCCTACGAGCAGTACTTC. This chain uses TRBV18 with TRBJ2-7, with D tentatively TRBD2 (5 bases). V lost 2 bases, J lost 0 bases, and 8 bases lay in between. Germline values: CDR1 KGHSH, CDR2 LQKENI. This CDR3 contains 14 residues.

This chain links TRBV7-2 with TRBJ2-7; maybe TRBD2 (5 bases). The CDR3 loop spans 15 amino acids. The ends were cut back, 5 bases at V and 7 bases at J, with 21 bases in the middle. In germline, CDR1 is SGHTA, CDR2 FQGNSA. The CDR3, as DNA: TGTGCCAGCAGCCCAGAGGGTAGTAGGACCCGGGAGCAGTACTTC. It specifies CASSPEGSRTREQYF.

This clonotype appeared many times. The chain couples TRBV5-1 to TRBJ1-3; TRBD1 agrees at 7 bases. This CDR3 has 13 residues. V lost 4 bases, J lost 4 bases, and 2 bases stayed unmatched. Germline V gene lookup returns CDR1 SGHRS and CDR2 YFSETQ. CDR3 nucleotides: TGCGCCAGCAGCGAGGGACAGGGAAACACCATATATTTT. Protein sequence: CASSEGQGNTIYF.

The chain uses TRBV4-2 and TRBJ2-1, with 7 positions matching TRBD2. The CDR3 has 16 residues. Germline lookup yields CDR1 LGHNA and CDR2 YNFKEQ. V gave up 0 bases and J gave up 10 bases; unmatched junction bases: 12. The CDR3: CASSQDGGTNPREQFF. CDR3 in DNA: TGTGCCAGCAGCCAAGATGGGGGGACTAACCCGAGGGAGCAGTTCTTC.

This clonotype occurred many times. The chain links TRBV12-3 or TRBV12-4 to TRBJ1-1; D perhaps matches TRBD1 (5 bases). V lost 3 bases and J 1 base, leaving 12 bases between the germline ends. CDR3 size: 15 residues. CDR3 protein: CASSFSGARNTEAFF. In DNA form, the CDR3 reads TGTGCCAGCAGTTTTTCTGGGGCGAGGAACACTGAAGCTTTCTTT.

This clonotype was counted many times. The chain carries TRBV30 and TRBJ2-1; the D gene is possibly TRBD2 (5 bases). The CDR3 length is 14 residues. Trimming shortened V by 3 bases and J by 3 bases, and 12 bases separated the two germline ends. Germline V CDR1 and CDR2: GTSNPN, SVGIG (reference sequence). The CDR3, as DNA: TGTGCCTGGAGAGAGCGGATTTACTACAATGAGCAGTTCTTC. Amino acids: CAWRERIYYNEQFF.

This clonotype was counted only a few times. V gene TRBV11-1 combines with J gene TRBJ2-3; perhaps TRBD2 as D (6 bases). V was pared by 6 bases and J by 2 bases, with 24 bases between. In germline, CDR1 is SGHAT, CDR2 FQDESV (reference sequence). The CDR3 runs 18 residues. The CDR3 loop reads CASRSRATSTMNTDTQYF. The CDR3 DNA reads TGTGCCAGCAGATCAAGGGCCACTAGCACGATGAACACAGATACGCAGTATTTT.

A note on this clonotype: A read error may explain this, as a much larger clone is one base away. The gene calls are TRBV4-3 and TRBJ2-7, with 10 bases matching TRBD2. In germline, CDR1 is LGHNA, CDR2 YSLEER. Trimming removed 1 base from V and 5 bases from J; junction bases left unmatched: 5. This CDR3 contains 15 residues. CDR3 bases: TGCGCCAGCAGCCAAGGCCCTAGCGGGAGCCACGAGCAGTACTTC. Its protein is CASSQGPSGSHEQYF.

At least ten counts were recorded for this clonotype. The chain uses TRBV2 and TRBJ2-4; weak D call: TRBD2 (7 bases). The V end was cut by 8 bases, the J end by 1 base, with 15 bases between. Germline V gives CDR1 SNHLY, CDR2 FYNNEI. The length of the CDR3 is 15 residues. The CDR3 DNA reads TGTGCCAGCTCCCTCGAGGGGGGGGCCAAAAACATTCAGTACTTC. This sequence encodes CASSLEGGAKNIQYF.

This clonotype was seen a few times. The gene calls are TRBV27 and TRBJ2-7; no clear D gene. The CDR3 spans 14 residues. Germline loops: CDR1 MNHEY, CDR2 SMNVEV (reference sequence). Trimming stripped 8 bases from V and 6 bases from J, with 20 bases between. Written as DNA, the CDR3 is TGTGCCAGCTGGCGTTCAGGAGACCTGTCCGAGCAGTACTTC. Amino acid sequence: CASWRSGDLSEQYF.

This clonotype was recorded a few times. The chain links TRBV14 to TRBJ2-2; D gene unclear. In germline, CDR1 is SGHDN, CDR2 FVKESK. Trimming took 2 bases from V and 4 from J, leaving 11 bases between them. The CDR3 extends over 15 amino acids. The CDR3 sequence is CASSQYRFSTGELFF. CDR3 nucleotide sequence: TGTGCCAGCAGCCAATACCGATTTAGCACCGGGGAGCTGTTTTTT.

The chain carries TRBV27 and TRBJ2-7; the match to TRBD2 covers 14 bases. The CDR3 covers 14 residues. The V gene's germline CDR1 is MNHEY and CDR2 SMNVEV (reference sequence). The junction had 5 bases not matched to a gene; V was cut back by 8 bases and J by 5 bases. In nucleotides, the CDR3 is TGTGCCAGCGGGGGACTAGCGGGAGATGACGAGCAGTACTTC. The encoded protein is CASGGLAGDDEQYF.

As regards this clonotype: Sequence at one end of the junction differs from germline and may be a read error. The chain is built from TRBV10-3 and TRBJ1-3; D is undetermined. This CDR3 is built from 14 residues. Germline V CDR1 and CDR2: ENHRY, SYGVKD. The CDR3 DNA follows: TGTGCCATCAGTGGATCAGGTCACGGAAACACCTTATATTTT. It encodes CAISGSGHGNTLYF.

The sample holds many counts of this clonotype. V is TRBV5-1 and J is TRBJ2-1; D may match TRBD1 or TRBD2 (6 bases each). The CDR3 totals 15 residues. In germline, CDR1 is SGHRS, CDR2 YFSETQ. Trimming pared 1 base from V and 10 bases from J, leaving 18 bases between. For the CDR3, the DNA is TGCGCCAGCAGCTTGACAGGGACTCAAAATGTAGAGCAGTTCTTC. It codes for CASSLTGTQNVEQFF. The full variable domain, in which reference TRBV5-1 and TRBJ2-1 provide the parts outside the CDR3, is KAGVTQTPRYLIKTRGQQVTLSCSPISGHRSVSWYQQTPGQGLQFLFEYFSETQRNKGNFPGRFSGRQFSNSRSEMNVSTLELGDSALYLCASSLTGTQNVEQFFGPGTRLTVL.